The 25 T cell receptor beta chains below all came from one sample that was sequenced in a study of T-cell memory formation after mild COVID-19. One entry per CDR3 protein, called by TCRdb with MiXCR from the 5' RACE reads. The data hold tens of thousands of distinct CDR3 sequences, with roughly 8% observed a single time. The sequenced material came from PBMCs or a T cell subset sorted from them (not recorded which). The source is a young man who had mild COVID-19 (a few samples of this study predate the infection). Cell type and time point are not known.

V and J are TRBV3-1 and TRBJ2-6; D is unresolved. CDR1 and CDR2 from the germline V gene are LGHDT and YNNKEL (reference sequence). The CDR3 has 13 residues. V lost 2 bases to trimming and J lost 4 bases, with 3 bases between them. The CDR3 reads CASSQSGANVLTF. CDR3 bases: TGTGCCAGCAGCCAATCCGGGGCCAACGTCCTGACTTTC.

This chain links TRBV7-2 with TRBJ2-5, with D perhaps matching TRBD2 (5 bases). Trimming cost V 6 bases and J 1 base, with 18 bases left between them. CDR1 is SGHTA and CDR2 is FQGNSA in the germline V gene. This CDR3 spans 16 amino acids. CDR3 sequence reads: CASSFKVTEGQETQYF. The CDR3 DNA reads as TGTGCCAGCAGTTTCAAGGTTACTGAGGGCCAAGAGACCCAGTACTTC. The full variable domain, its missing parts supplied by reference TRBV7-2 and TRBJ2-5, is GAGVSQSPSNKVTEKGKDVELRCDPISGHTALYWYRQSLGQGLEFLIYFQGNSAPDKSGLPSDRFSAERTGGSVSTLTIQRTQQEDSAVYLCASSFKVTEGQETQYFGPGTRLLVL.

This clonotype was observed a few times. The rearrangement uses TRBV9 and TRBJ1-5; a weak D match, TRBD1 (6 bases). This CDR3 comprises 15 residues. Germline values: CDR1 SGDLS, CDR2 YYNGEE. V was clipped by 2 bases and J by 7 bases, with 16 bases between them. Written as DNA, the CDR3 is TGTGCCAGCAGCGTGGGGGCACAAGTGGGACAGCCCCAGCATTTT. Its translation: CASSVGAQVGQPQHF.

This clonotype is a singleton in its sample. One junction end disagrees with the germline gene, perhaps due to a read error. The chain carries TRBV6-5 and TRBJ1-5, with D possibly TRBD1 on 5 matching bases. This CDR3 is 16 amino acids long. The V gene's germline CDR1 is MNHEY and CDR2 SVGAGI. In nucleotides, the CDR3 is TGTGACAGCAGCAAAAGGGCGCTGGGTTCAGGGCAGCCCCAGCATTTT. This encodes CDSSKRALGSGQPQHF.

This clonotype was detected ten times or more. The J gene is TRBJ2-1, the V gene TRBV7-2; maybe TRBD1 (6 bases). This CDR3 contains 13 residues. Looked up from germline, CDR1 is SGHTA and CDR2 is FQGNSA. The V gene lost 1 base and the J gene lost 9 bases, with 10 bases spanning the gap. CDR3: CASSLEWGREQFF. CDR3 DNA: TGTGCCAGCAGCTTAGAGTGGGGGCGTGAGCAGTTCTTC.

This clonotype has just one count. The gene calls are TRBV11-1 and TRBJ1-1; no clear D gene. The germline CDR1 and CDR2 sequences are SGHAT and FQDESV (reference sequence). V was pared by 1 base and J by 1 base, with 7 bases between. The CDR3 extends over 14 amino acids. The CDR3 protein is CASSLDGWNTEAFF. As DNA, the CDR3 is TGTGCCAGCAGCTTAGACGGATGGAACACTGAAGCTTTCTTT.

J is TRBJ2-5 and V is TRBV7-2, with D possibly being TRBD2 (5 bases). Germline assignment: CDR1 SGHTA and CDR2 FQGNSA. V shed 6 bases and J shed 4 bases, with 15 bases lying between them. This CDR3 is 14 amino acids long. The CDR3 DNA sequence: TGTGCCAGCAGAGTAGGGTGGGGAGTAGAGACCCAGTACTTC. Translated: CASRVGWGVETQYF.

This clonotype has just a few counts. CDR3 amino acids: CASSQEPAGRFHGYTF. In DNA form, the CDR3 reads TGCGCCAGCAGCCAAGAACCGGCAGGGCGGTTTCATGGCTACACCTTC. This chain joins TRBV4-3 and TRBJ1-2, with D possibly TRBD1 on 5 matching bases. Germline V lookup: CDR1 LGHNA, CDR2 YSLEER. Trimming removed 0 bases from V and 6 bases from J, with 17 bases in between. The CDR3 consists of 16 residues.

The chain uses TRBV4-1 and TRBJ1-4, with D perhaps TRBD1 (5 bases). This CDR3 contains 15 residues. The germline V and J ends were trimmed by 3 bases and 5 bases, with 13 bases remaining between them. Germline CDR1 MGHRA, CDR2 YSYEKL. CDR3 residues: CASSQAGGNNEKLFF. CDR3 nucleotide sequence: TGCGCCAGCAGCCAGGCTGGGGGGAACAATGAAAAACTGTTTTTT.

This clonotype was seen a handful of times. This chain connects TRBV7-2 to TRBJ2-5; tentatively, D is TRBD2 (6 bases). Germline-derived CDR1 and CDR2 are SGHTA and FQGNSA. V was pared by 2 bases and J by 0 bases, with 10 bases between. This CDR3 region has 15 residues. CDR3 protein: CASSLLAPYQETQYF. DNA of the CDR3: TGTGCCAGCAGCTTACTAGCGCCGTACCAAGAGACCCAGTACTTC.

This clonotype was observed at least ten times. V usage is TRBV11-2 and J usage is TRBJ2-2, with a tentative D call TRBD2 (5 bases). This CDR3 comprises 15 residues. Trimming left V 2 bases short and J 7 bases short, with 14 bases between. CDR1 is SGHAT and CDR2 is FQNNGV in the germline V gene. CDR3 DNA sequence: TGTGCCAGCAGCTTAATTGCCTCTCGGGGCGGGGAGCTGTTTTTT. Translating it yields CASSLIASRGGELFF.

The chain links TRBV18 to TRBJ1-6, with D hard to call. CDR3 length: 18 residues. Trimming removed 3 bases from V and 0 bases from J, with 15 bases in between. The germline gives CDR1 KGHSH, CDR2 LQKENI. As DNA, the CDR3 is TGTGCCAGCTCACCCACCTCAGTTCGGAGCTCCTATAATTCACCCCTCCACTTT. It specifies CASSPTSVRSSYNSPLHF.

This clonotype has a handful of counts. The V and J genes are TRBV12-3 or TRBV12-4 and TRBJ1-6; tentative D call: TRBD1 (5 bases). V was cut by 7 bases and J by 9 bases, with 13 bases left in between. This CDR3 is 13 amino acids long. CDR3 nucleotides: TGTGCCAGCACTCGGGGCCCTTCTTCACCCCTCCACTTT. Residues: CASTRGPSSPLHF.

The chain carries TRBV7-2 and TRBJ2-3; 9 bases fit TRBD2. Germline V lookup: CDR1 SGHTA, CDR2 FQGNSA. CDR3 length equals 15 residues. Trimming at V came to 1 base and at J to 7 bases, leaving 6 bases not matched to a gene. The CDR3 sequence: CASSLVTSGGYTQYF. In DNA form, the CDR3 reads TGTGCCAGCAGCTTAGTAACCAGCGGGGGGTATACGCAGTATTTT.

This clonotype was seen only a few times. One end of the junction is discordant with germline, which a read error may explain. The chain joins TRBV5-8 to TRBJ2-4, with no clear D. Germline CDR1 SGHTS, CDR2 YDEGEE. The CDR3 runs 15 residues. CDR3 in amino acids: CASILRSKAKNIQYF. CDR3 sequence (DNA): TGTGCCAGCATCTTGAGGAGTAAAGCCAAAAACATTCAGTACTTC.

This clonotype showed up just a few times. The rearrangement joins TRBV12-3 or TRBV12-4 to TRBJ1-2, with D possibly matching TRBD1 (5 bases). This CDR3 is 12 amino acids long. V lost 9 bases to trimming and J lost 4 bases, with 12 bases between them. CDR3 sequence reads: CASRDVGYGYTF. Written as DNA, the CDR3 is TGTGCCAGTAGGGACGTCGGCTATGGCTACACCTTC.

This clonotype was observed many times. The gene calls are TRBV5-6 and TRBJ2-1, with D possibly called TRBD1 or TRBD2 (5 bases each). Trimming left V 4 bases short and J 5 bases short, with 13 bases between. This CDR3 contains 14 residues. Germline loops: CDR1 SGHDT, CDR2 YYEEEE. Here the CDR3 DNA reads TGTGCCAGCAGCCCCGAGGGACGGCACAATGAGCAGTTCTTC. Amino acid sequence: CASSPEGRHNEQFF.

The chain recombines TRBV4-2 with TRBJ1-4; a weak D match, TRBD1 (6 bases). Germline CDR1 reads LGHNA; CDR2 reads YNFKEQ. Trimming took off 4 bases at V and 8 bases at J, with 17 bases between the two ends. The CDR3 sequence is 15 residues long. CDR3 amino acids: CASSRVGQSKEKLFF. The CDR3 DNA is TGTGCCAGCAGCCGGGTAGGACAGTCGAAAGAAAAACTGTTTTTT.

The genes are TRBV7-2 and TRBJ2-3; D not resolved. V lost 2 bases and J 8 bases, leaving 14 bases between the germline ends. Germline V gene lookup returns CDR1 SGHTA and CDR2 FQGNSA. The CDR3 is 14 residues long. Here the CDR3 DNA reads TGTGCCAGCAGCTTAAGACAAAGCACTGGTACGCAGTATTTT. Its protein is CASSLRQSTGTQYF.

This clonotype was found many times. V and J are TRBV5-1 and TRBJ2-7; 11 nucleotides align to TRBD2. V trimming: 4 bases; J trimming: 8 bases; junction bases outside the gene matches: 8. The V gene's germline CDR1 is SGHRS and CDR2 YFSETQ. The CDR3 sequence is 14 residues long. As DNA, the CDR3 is TGCGCCAGCAGCGGAGGACTAGCGGGCCTCCAGCAGTACTTC. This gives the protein CASSGGLAGLQQYF.

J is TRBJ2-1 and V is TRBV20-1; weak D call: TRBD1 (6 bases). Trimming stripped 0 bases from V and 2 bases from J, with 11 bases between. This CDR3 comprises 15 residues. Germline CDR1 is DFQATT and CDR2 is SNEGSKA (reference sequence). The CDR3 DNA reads TGCAGTGCTAGAGATTCGACAGGCCCCTACAATGAGCAGTTCTTC. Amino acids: CSARDSTGPYNEQFF.

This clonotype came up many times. The CDR3 protein is CASSSGSGGPSYEQYF. CDR3 in DNA: TGCGCCAGCAGCTCGGGTAGCGGGGGGCCTTCCTACGAGCAGTACTTC. The rearrangement uses TRBV5-1 and TRBJ2-7; 10 nucleotides agree with TRBD2. From germline, CDR1 is SGHRS and CDR2 YFSETQ. With V trimmed by 3 bases and J by 1 base, 7 bases remained unmatched. The CDR3 sequence is 16 residues long.

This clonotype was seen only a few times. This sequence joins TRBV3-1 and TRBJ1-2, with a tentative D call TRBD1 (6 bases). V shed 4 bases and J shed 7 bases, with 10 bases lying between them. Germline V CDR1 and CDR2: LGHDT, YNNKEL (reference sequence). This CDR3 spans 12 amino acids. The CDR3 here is CASSRGARGYTF. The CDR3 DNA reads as TGTGCCAGCAGCCGGGGGGCCCGTGGCTACACCTTC.

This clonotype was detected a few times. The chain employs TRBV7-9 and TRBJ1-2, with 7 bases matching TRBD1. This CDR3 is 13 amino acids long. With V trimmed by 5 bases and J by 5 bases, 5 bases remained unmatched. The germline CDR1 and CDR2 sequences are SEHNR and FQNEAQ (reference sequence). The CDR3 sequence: CASSPTGAYGYTF. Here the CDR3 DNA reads TGTGCCAGCAGCCCCACAGGGGCGTATGGCTACACCTTC.

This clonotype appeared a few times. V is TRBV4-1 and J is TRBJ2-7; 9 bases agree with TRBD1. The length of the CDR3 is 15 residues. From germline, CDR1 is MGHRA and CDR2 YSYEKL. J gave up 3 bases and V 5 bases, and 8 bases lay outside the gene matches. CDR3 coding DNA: TGCGCCAGCAGCTGGGGACAGGGAGTAGGCTACGAGCAGTACTTC. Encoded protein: CASSWGQGVGYEQYF.